The 21 T cell receptor beta chains listed next were all sequenced from one sample in a study of blood T cell repertoires in COVID-19. Data came from immunoSEQ multiplex PCR; TCRdb stores just in-frame clones and leaves some out. The profile covers approximately 190,000 clones, with about 81% appearing a single time and approximately 15% taken by the ten largest. The sample consisted of peripheral blood. The receptor source for this set is a man in his thirties or forties with active or convalescent COVID-19.

DNA for the CDR3: TGTGCCAGTAGTCAAAGCCCGGGACTAGCGGGAGTCGGGGCCCCCTACAATGAGCAGTTCTTC. Amino acids: CASSQSPGLAGVGAPYNEQFF. The chain recombines TRBV19 with TRBJ2-1, with 14 nucleotides matching TRBD2. This CDR3 region has 21 residues. The V gene's germline CDR1 is LNHDA and CDR2 SQIVND (reference sequence). V lost 5 bases to trimming and J lost 2 bases; unmatched junction nucleotides: 17. Based on the CDR3 plus reference TRBV19 and TRBJ2-1, the full variable domain is DGGITQSPKYLFRKEGQNVTLSCEQNLNHDAMYWYRQDPGQGLRLIYYSQIVNDFQKGDIAEGYSVSREKKESFPLTVTSAQKNPTAFYLCASSQSPGLAGVGAPYNEQFFGPGTRLTVL.

This clone appeared a single time. This chain joins TRBV24-1 and TRBJ1-1; perhaps TRBD1 as D (6 bases). Trimming shortened V by 3 bases and J by 10 bases, and 14 bases separated the two germline ends. This CDR3 comprises 13 residues. Germline-derived CDR1 and CDR2 are KGHDR and SFDVKD. The CDR3 coding sequence is TGTGCCACCAGTGATGAGTGGATGGGGGCAGCTTTCTTT. Its translation: CATSDEWMGAAFF.

The chain combines TRBV2 with TRBJ2-2; 8 bases map to TRBD2. With V trimmed by 4 bases and J by 2 bases, 9 bases remained unmatched. The CDR3 runs to 17 residues. Looked up from germline, CDR1 is SNHLY and CDR2 is FYNNEI. This CDR3 is CASSGKSSGPNTGELFF. As DNA, the CDR3 is TGTGCCAGCAGTGGAAAGTCTAGCGGGCCAAACACCGGGGAGCTGTTTTTT.

J is TRBJ2-1 and V is TRBV19, with TRBD1 identical over 7 bases. Germline CDR1 reads LNHDA; CDR2 reads SQIVND (reference sequence). This CDR3 spans 16 amino acids. J gave up 0 bases and V 6 bases, and 8 bases lay outside the gene matches. In DNA, the CDR3 is TGTGCCAGTAGGCGAACCGGGACAGACTCCTACAATGAGCAGTTCTTC. Its protein is CASRRTGTDSYNEQFF.

The genes are TRBV4-3 and TRBJ1-1; possible D gene TRBD1, 5 bases. V gave up 0 bases and J gave up 7 bases, with 12 bases separating them. From germline, CDR1 is LGHNA and CDR2 YSLEER. This CDR3 is 14 amino acids long. The CDR3 loop reads CASSQDWGEGEAFF. In nucleotides, the CDR3 is TGCGCCAGCAGCCAAGATTGGGGGGAGGGTGAAGCTTTCTTT.

The rearrangement uses TRBV19 and TRBJ1-2; 8 nucleotides match TRBD1. Germline V gene lookup returns CDR1 LNHDA and CDR2 SQIVND (reference sequence). The V gene end was trimmed by 0 bases and the J gene end by 2 bases; junction bases not matched to a gene: 5. The CDR3 extends over 16 amino acids. The CDR3 nucleotides read TGTGCCAGTAGTATAGAGCACAGGGGGAAGAACTATGGCTACACCTTC. It encodes CASSIEHRGKNYGYTF.

The rearrangement joins TRBV2 to TRBJ2-1, with 13 bases aligning to TRBD2. CDR3 length equals 14 residues. Unmatched junction bases numbered 4, after V lost 9 bases and J lost 5 bases. Per germline, CDR1 SNHLY and CDR2 FYNNEI. The CDR3 region has the DNA TGTGCCAGGCCGGGACTAGCGGGGCACAATGAGCAGTTCTTC. Amino acid sequence: CARPGLAGHNEQFF.

J is TRBJ1-1 and V is TRBV6-5; possible D gene TRBD1, 5 bases. CDR1 and CDR2 (germline): MNHEY, SVGAGI. This CDR3 is 13 amino acids long. V shed 6 bases and J shed 8 bases, with 16 bases lying between them. As DNA, the CDR3 is TGTGCCAGCAGCATTCTCCGGGGGAGGGAAGCTTTCTTT. Its translation is CASSILRGREAFF.

The rearrangement joins TRBV6-1 to TRBJ2-5; 12 positions agree with TRBD2. V lost 3 bases to trimming and J lost 11 bases; unmatched junction nucleotides: 7. Germline CDR1 and CDR2: MNHNS and SASEGT. CDR3 length equals 14 residues. The CDR3 is CASSETSGGSSQYF. CDR3 coding DNA: TGTGCCAGCAGTGAGACTAGCGGGGGTTCCTCACAGTACTTC.

The table lists this clone with a count of one. The chain recombines TRBV6-5 with TRBJ1-2; D might be TRBD1 (5 bases). The CDR3 runs 12 residues. The germline V and J ends were trimmed by 1 base and 10 bases, with 10 bases remaining between them. Germline V lookup: CDR1 MNHEY, CDR2 SVGAGI. The CDR3 DNA sequence: TGTGCCAGCAGTTACTGGGGGGTGGACTACACCTTC. Translation: CASSYWGVDYTF.

The rearrangement uses TRBV11-3 and TRBJ2-2, with D possibly TRBD1 on 5 matching bases. The germline V gene has CDR1 SGHNT and CDR2 YENEEA. The CDR3 length is 13 residues. V gave up 5 bases and J gave up 8 bases, with 12 bases separating them. CDR3 amino acids: CASSPRGEGELFF. Written as DNA, the CDR3 is TGTGCCAGCAGCCCAAGGGGCGAGGGGGAGCTGTTTTTT.

The CDR3 DNA follows: TGTGCCAGCAGCGTAGACAGGGGCGCGAGCTCCTACAATGAGCAGTTCTTC. This codes for CASSVDRGASSYNEQFF. This chain uses TRBV9 with TRBJ2-1, with 7 bases aligning to TRBD1. In germline, CDR1 is SGDLS, CDR2 YYNGEE. Unmatched junction bases numbered 6, after V lost 0 bases and J lost 0 bases. The CDR3 length is 17 residues.

The rearrangement links TRBV4-3 to TRBJ2-7; no reliable D call. This CDR3 has 13 amino acids. V lost 4 bases, J lost 1 base, and 8 bases lay in between. Per the germline V gene, CDR1 is LGHNA and CDR2 is YSLEER. For the CDR3, the DNA is TGCGCCAGCAGCCGGTCCGGTTCCTACGAGCAGTACTTC. Translation gives CASSRSGSYEQYF.

The genes are TRBV5-5 and TRBJ1-2; a possible D gene is TRBD1 (5 bases). The germline V gene encodes CDR1 SGHKS and CDR2 YYEKEE (reference sequence). The V gene lost 7 bases and the J gene lost 2 bases, with 6 bases spanning the gap. This CDR3 region has 11 residues. CDR3 sequence reads: CASDRNYGYTF. Written as DNA, the CDR3 is TGTGCCAGCGACAGAAACTATGGCTACACCTTC.

This clone was detected only a few times. The V gene is TRBV28, the J gene TRBJ2-1, with 15 positions matching TRBD2. The CDR3 length is 19 residues. The V gene end was trimmed by 4 bases and the J gene end by 4 bases; junction bases not matched to a gene: 11. Germline CDR1 reads MDHEN; CDR2 reads SYDVKM. CDR3 protein: CASSSIPGLAGGRYNEQFF. CDR3 sequence (DNA): TGTGCCAGCAGTTCGATCCCGGGACTAGCGGGGGGTCGATACAATGAGCAGTTCTTC.

V is TRBV29-1 and J is TRBJ1-1, with D tentatively TRBD1 (6 bases). Trimming took 1 base from V and 6 from J, leaving 15 bases between them. The CDR3 runs to 14 residues. Germline V gives CDR1 SQVTM, CDR2 ANQGSEA. CDR3 sequence (DNA): TGCAGCGTTGAAGCAGGGAGCAGGGGAGCTGAAGCTTTCTTT. This codes for CSVEAGSRGAEAFF.

The V gene is TRBV6-1, the J gene TRBJ2-3; 9 positions agree with TRBD1. Losses at the gene ends were 4 bases for V and 3 bases for J; bases not matched to a gene: 8. CDR1 and CDR2 from the germline V gene are MNHNS and SASEGT. This CDR3 is 16 amino acids long. The CDR3 region is CASSGPTGTGTDTQYF. The DNA for the CDR3 is TGTGCCAGCAGTGGACCAACCGGGACAGGGACAGATACGCAGTATTTT.

In its sample, this clone was seen a few times. V gene TRBV11-2 combines with J gene TRBJ1-6, with D perhaps matching TRBD1 (5 bases). Germline CDR1 is SGHAT and CDR2 is FQNNGV. V shed 2 bases and J shed 1 base, with 18 bases lying between them. The CDR3 has 19 amino acids. CDR3 in amino acids: CASSLKAREGGSYNSPLHF. The CDR3 DNA sequence: TGTGCCAGCAGCTTAAAGGCCAGGGAGGGTGGGTCCTATAATTCACCCCTCCACTTT.

This chain links TRBV18 with TRBJ1-1; a weak D match, TRBD1 (6 bases). This CDR3 has 13 amino acids. Looked up from germline, CDR1 is KGHSH and CDR2 is LQKENI. Trimming stripped 4 bases from V and 12 bases from J, with 18 bases between. Here the CDR3 DNA reads TGTGCCAGCTCACGCGAATCCCAGGGGACGACTTTCTTT. Translation: CASSRESQGTTFF.

CDR3 sequence reads: CASSLGWGIRETQYF. CDR3 in DNA: TGCGCCAGCAGCTTGGGCTGGGGCATACGAGAGACCCAGTACTTC. The rearrangement joins TRBV5-1 to TRBJ2-5; tentative D call: TRBD1 (5 bases). The CDR3 consists of 15 residues. V lost 0 bases and J 4 bases, leaving 13 bases between the germline ends. CDR1 and CDR2 from the germline V gene are SGHRS and YFSETQ.

This rearrangement joins TRBV5-1 to TRBJ2-5, with 7 bases fitting TRBD1. CDR1 and CDR2 (germline): SGHRS, YFSETQ. This CDR3 region has 14 residues. Unmatched junction bases numbered 4, after V lost 3 bases and J lost 2 bases. The CDR3 region has the DNA TGCGCCAGCAGCTCGGGGACAGCTCAAGAGACCCAGTACTTC. As protein: CASSSGTAQETQYF.